The rows below give T cell receptor beta chains drawn from one sample of a study of blood T cell repertoires in COVID-19. Measured with immunoSEQ multiplex PCR; TCRdb has only the in-frame clones, and not every one. This repertoire shows 45,000 or so clones, around 85% found once; its top ten account for 13% to 15%. Sequenced input: peripheral blood. The receptors originated from a human donor in a cohort sampled during active COVID-19. Each CDR3 is given with its conserved first and last residue. D genes are given only for firm matches. Size values are once, few and many counts, or a class for expanded clones, and some rows have none.

d_gene,abundance,j_gene,v_gene,CDR3aa,CDR3nt
TRBD2,NA,TRBJ2-7,TRBV28,CASSLRVAGGPYEQYF,TGTGCCAGCAGTTTAAGGGTGGCGGGAGGGCCCTACGAGCAGTACTTC
NA,NA,TRBJ1-4,TRBV11-3,CARRNEKLFF,TGTGCCAGGAGAAATGAAAAACTGTTTTTT
NA,NA,TRBJ1-6,TRBV30,CAWTPGSPRSYNSPLHF,TGTGCCTGGACACCGGGGTCACCCCGCTCCTATAATTCACCCCTCCACTTT
NA,NA,TRBJ2-2,TRBV7-9,CASSFGRVITGELFF,TGTGCCAGCAGCTTCGGCAGGGTCATCACCGGGGAGCTGTTTTTT
NA,NA,TRBJ2-6,TRBV3-1/TRBV3-2,CASSQEGGASGANVLTF,TGTGCCAGCAGCCAAGAGGGTGGAGCATCTGGGGCCAACGTCCTGACTTTC
NA,NA,TRBJ2-7,TRBV27,CASSLSPDRTSEQYF,TGTGCCAGCAGCCTCTCCCCGGACAGAACCTCCGAGCAGTACTTC
TRBD1,NA,TRBJ2-1,TRBV5-1,CASSWGQGENEQFF,TGCGCCAGCAGCTGGGGACAGGGGGAGAATGAGCAGTTCTTC
TRBD2,NA,TRBJ2-3,TRBV7-9,CASSVSGSADTQYF,TGTGCCAGCAGCGTTAGCGGGAGCGCAGATACGCAGTATTTT
NA,NA,TRBJ2-7,TRBV11-2,CASSLGVASPYEQYF,TGTGCCAGCAGCTTAGGGGTAGCGTCCCCCTACGAGCAGTACTTC
NA,NA,TRBJ1-2,TRBV7-9,CASSLVGGYTF,TGTGCCAGCAGCTTAGTCGGTGGCTACACCTTC
NA,NA,TRBJ2-7,TRBV28,CASTRHGESEQYF,TGTGCCAGCACCCGACACGGGGAAAGCGAGCAGTACTTC
NA,NA,TRBJ1-6,TRBV18,CASSPSGGESPLHF,TGTGCCAGCTCACCAAGCGGGGGTGAATCACCCCTCCACTTT
NA,NA,TRBJ1-1,TRBV7-3,CASSLGGLPEAFF,TGTGCCAGCAGCCTTGGGGGGTTACCTGAAGCTTTCTTT
TRBD2,NA,TRBJ2-3,TRBV2,CASSETFTGWASGRHSTDTQYF,TGTGCCAGCAGTGAAACGTTCACGGGTTGGGCTAGCGGGCGCCATAGCACAGATACGCAGTATTTT
NA,NA,TRBJ1-1,TRBV7-2,CASSLEISRDTEAFF,TGTGCCAGCAGCTTAGAAATTAGCAGGGACACTGAAGCTTTCTTT
NA,few,TRBJ2-7,TRBV11-2,CASRDFGYEQYF,TGTGCCAGCAGGGACTTCGGATACGAGCAGTACTTC